Detailed here is one T cell receptor (beta chain). The specificity of this receptor is unknown. Base qualities are not provided; no much larger clone lies one nucleotide away. The CDR3 regions of human TCRbeta chains were subjected to immunosequencing. Turning to the authors' computational methods: Repertoire TCRs were matched against a reference library of SARS-CoV-2-specific TCRs generated with the MIRA antigen-specificity platform. Breadth was defined as the fraction of unique TCRs that were SARS-CoV-2-associated, and depth was defined as the fraction of total T cells that were SARS-CoV-2-associated. Using the MIRA data, each spike-specific TCR was assigned both to the spike region to which the TCR was reactive and to a CD4 or CD8 class. Log10-transformed breadth and depth values were compared by one-way ANOVA with Sidak's multiple comparisons tests. TCRdb's version of the immuneACCESS table is confined to in-frame rearrangements and falls short of the full clone set. An unresolved V gene accounts for under half of the shortfall where checked; the remainder is of unknown origin. The D gene and trimming were derived from the DNA, and the V and J assignments and clone size from that table. The sample contains 150,000 or so clones, just over 90% of them found a single time. The top ten clones comprise around 1.9% of the sample.

This sample stems from a study of T cell responses to AZD1222 COVID-19 vaccine (dated by TCRdb to the early 2020s). Regarding the research as a whole: AZD1222 recipients with second doses at about 4 weeks or about 12 weeks were pooled, because spike-specific TCR depth and breadth did not differ between schedules. TCR sequencing covered over 230 trial participants: 207 given two doses of AZD1222 and 26 given two doses of MenACWY control vaccine. Trial participants were enrolled by age into 18-55, 56-69 and 70-plus year subgroups, with approximately 150, 28 and 58 TCR-sequenced participants respectively. Study-level results and caveats: A significant rise in spike-specific TCR breadth and depth was observed after two AZD1222 doses relative to day 0 and relative to MenACWY recipients. The 56-69-year group was small, and its depth increase did not reach significance, likely because of low power. Because no day 14 peak-response samples were available, repertoires were characterized only after the peak T cell response. Most participants were white British and females outnumbered males, and the authors suggested that clonal diversity may have been underestimated. The vaccine-associated CD4 TCRs covered the entire spike protein, and the dominant responses fell in regions 160-218 and 743-854. Reportedly, close to half of the unique spike-specific TCRs recognized epitopes lying outside the regions that are mutated in the B.1.351 and B.1.1.7 variants. Conclusions about previously exposed vaccinees are limited, since just five or six AZD1222 recipients were seropositive for SARS-CoV-2 at baseline.

Taken with the paper, the label for time point translates to: baseline before first vaccination. The vaccinee samples were drawn from two UK trials, COV001 and COV002, one of which was a single-blind randomized controlled phase 2/3 trial testing AZD1222 (ChAdOx1 nCoV-19) in healthy adults. For TCRbeta chain sequencing, PBMC samples from trial participants were taken at day 0 and at day 28 after the second dose. The receptor was isolated from an adult in good health. Sample: peripheral blood, taken on day 0 of AZD1222 vaccination.

CDR3 sequence: CASSQVEQTYGYTF. The DNA is as follows: TGTGCCAGCAGCCAGGTTGAACAGACCTATGGCTACACCTTC. The sequence joins TRBV3-1 (or the pseudogene TRBV3-2) to TRBJ1-2, with an unclear D gene assignment. Via the germline V gene (reference sequence), CDR1 is LGHDT and CDR2 YNNKEL. The CDR3 runs 14 residues from the cysteine to the phenylalanine. Only CDR3 DNA remains: 42 bases, in frame from the first base. V and J are truncated by 3 bases and 4 bases respectively, leaving an intervening sequence of 12 bases.